The sample holds one count of the clone carrying this T cell receptor beta chain. Germline V gene data show CDR1 as MNHEY and CDR2 as SMNVEV (reference sequence). CDR3 length equals 14 residues. The junction had 0 bases not matched to a gene; V was cut back by 2 bases and J by 5 bases. This entry is derived from a study of blood T cell repertoires in COVID-19. Clones were sequenced by immunoSEQ multiplex PCR, and TCRdb holds only the in-frame ones, with some missing. Of under 450,000 clones in the sample, approximately 91% were seen once. Sequencing used PBMCs or T cells enriched from blood (not recorded which). The sequence derives from a middle-aged woman who had been exposed to COVID-19. V and J are TRBV27 and TRBJ1-4, with 9 bases identical to TRBD1. The CDR3 DNA reads TGTGCCAGCAGTTTAGGACAGGGGAATGAAAAACTGTTTTTT. Its protein product is CASSLGQGNEKLFF.